This TCR beta chain was obtained from a study of tumor-infiltrating lymphocytes in primary liver carcinoma. From around 500 ng of total RNA, TCR beta-specific cDNA was reverse-transcribed using a constant-region primer. What produced the TCR beta libraries was three nested multiplex PCR rounds using slightly modified ARM-PCR. The first two PCR rounds used TRBV1-TRBV30 primers with a Cbeta primer, roughly 10 cycles each. TCRdb re-called the multiplex PCR reads through MiXCR, storing one row per CDR3 protein. The sample comprises 150,000 to 200,000 distinct CDR3 sequences, about 60% of which are singletons, and approximately 67% rests with the top ten. Unsorted whole blood yielded blood RNA, and germline DNA was extracted as well. CDR1 SGDLS and CDR2 YYNGEE come from the germline V gene. Trimming shortened V by 4 bases and J by 2 bases, and 9 bases separated the two germline ends. The CDR3 is 13 residues long.

The sample taken for sequencing was peripheral blood. The sequence was obtained from a man aged 40-50 years with primary liver carcinoma and hepatitis B virus infection. J is TRBJ2-5 and V is TRBV9; D call uncertain. This CDR3 reads CASSSYVQETQYF. CDR3 nucleotides: TGTGCCAGCAGCTCCTATGTGCAAGAGACCCAGTACTTC.